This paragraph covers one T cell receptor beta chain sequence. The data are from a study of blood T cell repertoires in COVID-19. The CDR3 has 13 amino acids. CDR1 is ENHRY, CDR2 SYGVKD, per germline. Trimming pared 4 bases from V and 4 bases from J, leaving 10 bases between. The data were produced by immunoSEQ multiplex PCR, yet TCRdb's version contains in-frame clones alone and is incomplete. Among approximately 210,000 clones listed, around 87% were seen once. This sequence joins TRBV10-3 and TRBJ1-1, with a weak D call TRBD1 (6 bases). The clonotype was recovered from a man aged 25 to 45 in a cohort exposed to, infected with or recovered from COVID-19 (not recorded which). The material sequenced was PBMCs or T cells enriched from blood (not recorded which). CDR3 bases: TGTGCCATCAGTGCTGGACAGTTCACTGAAGCTTTCTTT. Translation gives CAISAGQFTEAFF.